The present entry profiles one T cell receptor (beta chain) with its context. The antigen remains undetermined. Using immunoSEQ multiplex PCR, the repertoire was profiled, and TCRdb retains in-frame clones only, with some absent. Of about 32,000 clones listed, more than 75% were seen once; the top ten hold 3.5% to 4.5%. This specimen comes from a study of pediatric ulcerative colitis. V lost 8 bases and J lost 1; bases outside the gene matches: 1. The CDR3 covers 13 residues. Germline V lookup: CDR1 LNHDA, CDR2 SQIVND (reference sequence). The diagnostic colonoscopy in ulcerative colitis patients preceded any immunosuppressive treatment. Study-wide points: Repertoires came from total lymphocyte DNA, so rare subsets like regulatory T cells may be missed.

V usage is TRBV19 and J usage is TRBJ1-3; the match to TRBD1 covers 8 bases. This sequence was found in a boy aged 5-17 years with severe ulcerative colitis. The sequenced sample consisted of blood. CDR3 sequence (DNA): TGTGCCAGTGGGACAGGTTCTGGAAACACCATATATTTT. Translated: CASGTGSGNTIYF.